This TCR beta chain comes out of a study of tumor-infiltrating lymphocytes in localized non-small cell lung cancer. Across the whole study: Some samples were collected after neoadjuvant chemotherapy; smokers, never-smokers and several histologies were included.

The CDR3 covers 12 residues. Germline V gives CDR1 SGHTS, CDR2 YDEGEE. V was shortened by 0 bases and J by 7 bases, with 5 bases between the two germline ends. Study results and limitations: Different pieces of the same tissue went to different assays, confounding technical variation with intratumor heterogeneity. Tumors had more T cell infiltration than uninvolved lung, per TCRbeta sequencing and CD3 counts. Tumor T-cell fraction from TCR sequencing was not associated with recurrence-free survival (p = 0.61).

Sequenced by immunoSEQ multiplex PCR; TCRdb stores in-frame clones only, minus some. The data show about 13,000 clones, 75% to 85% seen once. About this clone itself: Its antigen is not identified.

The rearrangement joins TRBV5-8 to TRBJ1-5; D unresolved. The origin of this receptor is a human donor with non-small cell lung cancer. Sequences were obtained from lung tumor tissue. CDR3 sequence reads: CASSLDGQPQHF. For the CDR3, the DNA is TGTGCCAGCAGCTTGGATGGGCAGCCCCAGCATTTT. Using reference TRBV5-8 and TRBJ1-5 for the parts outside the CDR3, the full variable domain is EAGVTQSPTHLIKTRGQQATLRCSPISGHTSVYWYQQALGLGLQFLLWYDEGEERNRGNFPPRFSGRQFPNYSSELNVNALELEDSALYLCASSLDGQPQHFGDGTRLSIL.